This T cell receptor (beta chain) was documented in a study of Tregs in tolerant kidney transplant recipients. The repertoire was sequenced with immunoSEQ multiplex PCR; TCRdb's copy has only in-frame clones and lacks some. The data show tens of thousands of clones, with 90% to 95% seen just once and around 1.4% held by the top ten. Regarding this clone: Its specificity is unknown.

Recipients received nonmyeloablative bone marrow transplants from related graft donors, with transient mixed chimerism. Study-wide points: No direct test of biological reproducibility was done here. Validation in larger populations is needed because few patients were studied. Expanding Tregs on activated donor B cells appeared to best identify donor-specific TCRbeta clones.

The origin of this receptor is a human patient who received a combined kidney and bone marrow transplant. Some T cells may originate from the graft donor. The sequences come from CD4+ T cells from blood (PBMCs), collected 24 months after the transplant.

CDR3 amino acids: CSGLRTGNHYGYTF. CDR3 nucleotides: TGCAGCGGACTTAGGACAGGGAACCACTATGGCTACACCTTC. The V gene is TRBV29-1, the J gene TRBJ1-2; 8 bases align to TRBD1. Germline V lookup: CDR1 SQVTM, CDR2 ANQGSEA. The CDR3 has 14 residues. The J segment lost 3 bases and the V segment lost 7 bases, leaving 10 bases of the junction unmatched.